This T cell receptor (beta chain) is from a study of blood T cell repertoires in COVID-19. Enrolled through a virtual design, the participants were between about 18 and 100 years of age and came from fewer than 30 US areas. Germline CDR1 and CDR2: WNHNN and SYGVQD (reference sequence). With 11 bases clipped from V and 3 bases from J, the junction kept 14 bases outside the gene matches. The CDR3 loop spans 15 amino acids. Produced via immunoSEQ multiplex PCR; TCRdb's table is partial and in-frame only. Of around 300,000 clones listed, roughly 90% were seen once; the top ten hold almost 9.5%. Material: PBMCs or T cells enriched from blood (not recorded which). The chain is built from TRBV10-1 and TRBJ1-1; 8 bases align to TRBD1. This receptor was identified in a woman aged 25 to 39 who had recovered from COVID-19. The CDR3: CARCGPQGVHTEAFF. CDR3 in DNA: TGCGCCCGCTGTGGACCACAGGGGGTCCACACTGAAGCTTTCTTT.